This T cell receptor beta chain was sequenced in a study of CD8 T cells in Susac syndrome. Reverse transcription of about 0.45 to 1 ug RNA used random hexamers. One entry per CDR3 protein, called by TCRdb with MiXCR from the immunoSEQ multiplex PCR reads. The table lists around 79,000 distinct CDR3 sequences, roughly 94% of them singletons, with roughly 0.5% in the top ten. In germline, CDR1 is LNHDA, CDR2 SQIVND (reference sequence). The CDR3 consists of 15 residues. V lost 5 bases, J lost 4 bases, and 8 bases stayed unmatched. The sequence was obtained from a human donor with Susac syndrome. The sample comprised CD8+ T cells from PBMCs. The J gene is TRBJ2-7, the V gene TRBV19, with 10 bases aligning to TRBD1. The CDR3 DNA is TGTGCCAGTAGTCTTCCCGGGACAGGGGAATACGAGCAGTACTTC. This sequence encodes CASSLPGTGEYEQYF.